Listed here are 17 T cell receptor beta chains from one sample, sequenced in a study of blood T cell repertoires in COVID-19 (dated by TCRdb to between 2020 and 2021). Libraries were constructed by the immunoSEQ multiplex PCR assay. Here the immuneACCESS table is served through TCRdb, limited to in-frame sequences with V and J called. Missing clones are a known gap in these copies; in checked studies unresolved V genes cover under half, and the rest lacks a known reason. Present in this sample are about 300,000 clones, roughly 82% of which were seen just once. The biggest ten clones account for about 1.7% of the sample. Input material: peripheral blood. The receptors were gathered from a woman in her 50s with acute or convalescent COVID-19.

The chain joins TRBV10-3 to TRBJ2-7, with 9 bases lining up with TRBD2. The CDR3 has 15 residues. With V trimmed by 3 bases and J by 6 bases, 9 bases remained unmatched. The germline V gene has CDR1 ENHRY and CDR2 SYGVKD. The CDR3 nucleotides read TGTGCCATCAGTGAAGAGCGGGAGGCGTCAGGCGAGCAGTACTTC. As protein: CAISEEREASGEQYF.

The chain combines TRBV3-1 (or the pseudogene TRBV3-2) with TRBJ1-2; no clear D gene. The V and J ends lost 1 base and 4 bases respectively, with 7 bases between them. This CDR3 is built from 13 residues. Per germline, CDR1 LGHDT and CDR2 YNNKEL (reference sequence). The CDR3 DNA reads as TGTGCCAGCAGCCAAGCACAAATCTATGGCTACACCTTC. This gives the protein CASSQAQIYGYTF.

The table lists this clone with a few counts. The V call is TRBV3-1 (or the pseudogene TRBV3-2), the J call TRBJ2-1; 13 bases map to TRBD2. The ends lost 1 base at V and 8 bases at J; junction bases unmatched: 5. The CDR3 is 16 amino acids. CDR1 is LGHDT and CDR2 is YNNKEL in the germline V gene (reference sequence). CDR3 sequence: CASSQVRLAGGDEQFF. CDR3 coding DNA: TGTGCCAGCAGCCAAGTAAGACTAGCGGGAGGAGATGAGCAGTTCTTC.

V is TRBV4-1 and J is TRBJ1-5, with TRBD1 matching 9 bases. Trimming took 2 bases from V and 2 from J; bases not matched to a gene: 10. This CDR3 contains 18 residues. Per the germline V gene, CDR1 is MGHRA and CDR2 is YSYEKL. DNA of the CDR3: TGCGCCAGCAGCCAAACCCACCGGGACAGGGACGGCAATCAGCCCCAGCATTTT. Protein sequence: CASSQTHRDRDGNQPQHF.

CDR3 nucleotide sequence: TGTGCCAGCAGCGTGCAGGGAACCTCTGGAAACACCATATATTTT. It is translated as CASSVQGTSGNTIYF. This chain connects TRBV9 to TRBJ1-3, with TRBD1 as a possible D gene (5 bases). Trimming stripped 2 bases from V and 0 bases from J, with 9 bases between. Germline V gene data show CDR1 as SGDLS and CDR2 as YYNGEE. This CDR3 is 15 amino acids long.

The chain links TRBV4-2 to TRBJ2-7; 10 bases are shared with TRBD1. Trimming at V came to 6 bases and at J to 5 bases, leaving 7 bases not matched to a gene. The germline V gene has CDR1 LGHNA and CDR2 YNFKEQ. The CDR3 sequence is 14 residues long. The CDR3 bases are TGTGCCAGCAGTCGGACCGGGACAGGGGACGAGCAGTACTTC. It is translated as CASSRTGTGDEQYF.

The V call is TRBV9, the J call TRBJ2-1, with a weak D call TRBD1 (6 bases). The CDR3 totals 13 residues. Trimming stripped 3 bases from V and 6 bases from J, with 10 bases between. Germline V lookup: CDR1 SGDLS, CDR2 YYNGEE. The CDR3 DNA follows: TGTGCCAGCAGCGACAGGGCAGCCAATGAGCAGTTCTTC. As protein: CASSDRAANEQFF.

This chain links TRBV6-2 or TRBV6-3 with TRBJ1-1; possible D gene TRBD1, 5 bases. CDR1 MNHEY and CDR2 SVGEGT come from the germline V gene. V gave up 0 bases and J gave up 2 bases, with 25 bases separating them. The CDR3 sequence is 20 residues long. The CDR3 DNA sequence: TGTGCCAGCAGTTACTCGACGTTCCAGGGAGGCAGAAGGGAAAACACTGAAGCTTTCTTT. It yields the protein CASSYSTFQGGRRENTEAFF.

This chain connects TRBV6-2 or TRBV6-3 to TRBJ2-3; tentatively, D is TRBD2 (6 bases). The CDR3 is 18 residues long. The ends were cut back, 0 bases at V and 4 bases at J, with 20 bases in the middle. Germline CDR1 MNHEY, CDR2 SVGEGT. CDR3 sequence: CASSYSTLAPGEADTQYF. CDR3 coding DNA: TGTGCCAGCAGTTACTCGACACTAGCCCCGGGAGAAGCAGATACGCAGTATTTT.

The rearrangement uses TRBV24-1 and TRBJ2-3, with TRBD2 identical over 11 bases. The CDR3 spans 16 residues. After removal of 5 bases from V and 1 base from J, the junction contained 4 bases not matched to a gene. Per germline, CDR1 KGHDR and CDR2 SFDVKD. For the CDR3, the DNA is TGTGCCACCAGTGTCTTACTAGCGGGAGGCACAGATACGCAGTATTTT. This gives the protein CATSVLLAGGTDTQYF.

The CDR3 nucleotides are TGTGCCAGCAGTGAATACCGACAGGGGGCGAATGGCTACACCTTC. It specifies CASSEYRQGANGYTF. The gene calls are TRBV2 and TRBJ1-2; 10 bases are a match to TRBD1. V lost 2 bases to trimming and J lost 6 bases; unmatched junction nucleotides: 6. Germline V gives CDR1 SNHLY, CDR2 FYNNEI. The CDR3 spans 15 residues.

The rearrangement joins TRBV19 to TRBJ1-5, with 9 nucleotides matching TRBD1. The CDR3 is made up of 15 amino acids. Germline V gives CDR1 LNHDA, CDR2 SQIVND (reference sequence). J gave up 5 bases and V 7 bases, and 9 bases lay outside the gene matches. CDR3 region: CASTTPGQGYQPQHF. CDR3 DNA: TGTGCCAGTACTACACCGGGACAGGGATATCAGCCCCAGCATTTT.

The rearrangement uses TRBV5-1 and TRBJ2-7; 8 bases are shared with TRBD1. The CDR3 extends over 15 amino acids. CDR1 SGHRS and CDR2 YFSETQ come from the germline V gene. J was trimmed by 5 bases and V by 4 bases; bases with no gene match: 11. CDR3 protein: CASSILDRGGHEQYF. CDR3 sequence (DNA): TGCGCCAGCAGCATCCTTGACAGGGGTGGTCACGAGCAGTACTTC.

The chain joins TRBV6-5 to TRBJ2-1; tentatively, D is TRBD1 (6 bases). Trimming stripped 2 bases from V and 5 bases from J, with 13 bases between. The germline V gene encodes CDR1 MNHEY and CDR2 SVGAGI. The CDR3 length is 15 residues. The CDR3 DNA reads TGTGCCAGCAGTTACGGGGGCGAGGGGGACAATGAGCAGTTCTTC. Amino acid sequence: CASSYGGEGDNEQFF.

The chain uses TRBV4-1 and TRBJ2-6, with TRBD1 matching 12 bases. V was pared by 0 bases and J by 1 base, with 4 bases of the junction left unmatched. Germline CDR1 is MGHRA and CDR2 is YSYEKL. The CDR3 runs to 19 residues. The CDR3 reads CASSQDPGQGASGANVLTF. The CDR3 nucleotides read TGCGCCAGCAGCCAAGATCCGGGACAGGGGGCATCTGGGGCCAACGTCCTGACTTTC.

The chain recombines TRBV12-3 or TRBV12-4 with TRBJ2-1; D remains ambiguous. The CDR3 extends over 11 amino acids. The V end lost 3 bases, the J end lost 7 bases, and 4 bases lay between the germline ends. CDR3 protein: CASSFRNEQFF. CDR3 bases: TGTGCCAGCAGTTTTAGAAATGAGCAGTTCTTC.

CDR3 bases: TGTGCCAGCAGTGAAGGGACAGGGTATCAGCCCCAGCATTTT. Its translation is CASSEGTGYQPQHF. This chain uses TRBV28 with TRBJ1-5; 9 positions match TRBD1. The trim removed 5 bases at V and 5 bases at J, leaving 4 bases unmatched. Germline CDR1 MDHEN, CDR2 SYDVKM. The CDR3 is 14 amino acids.